This T cell receptor (beta chain) came from a study of control samples from healthy donors and cancer patients. CDR1 LNHDA and CDR2 SQIVND come from the germline V gene (reference sequence). Trimming cost V 1 base and J 6 bases, with 12 bases left between them. The CDR3 consists of 15 residues. This table comes from immunoSEQ multiplex PCR, and its TCRdb copy is limited to in-frame clones, with some not included. Among 150,000 or so clones, roughly 92% were seen once, and the ten largest hold around 5.1%. The TCR sequence derives from a man aged 18-30 years in good health. This chain links TRBV19 with TRBJ2-2, with D perhaps TRBD1 (5 bases). The specimen sequenced was blood. CDR3 in amino acids: CASSIVLRGPGELFF. The CDR3 DNA is TGTGCCAGTAGTATAGTACTTAGGGGTCCCGGGGAGCTGTTTTTT.